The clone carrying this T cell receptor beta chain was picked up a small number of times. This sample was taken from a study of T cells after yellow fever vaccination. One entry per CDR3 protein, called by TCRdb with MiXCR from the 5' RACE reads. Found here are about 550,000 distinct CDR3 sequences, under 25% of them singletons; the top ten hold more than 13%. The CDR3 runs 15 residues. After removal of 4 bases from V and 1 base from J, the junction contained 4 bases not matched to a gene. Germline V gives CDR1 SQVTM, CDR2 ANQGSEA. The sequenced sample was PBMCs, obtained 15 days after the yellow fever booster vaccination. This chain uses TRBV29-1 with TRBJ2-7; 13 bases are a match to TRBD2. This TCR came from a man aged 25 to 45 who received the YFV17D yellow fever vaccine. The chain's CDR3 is CSVAGLAGPSYEQYF. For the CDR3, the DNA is TGCAGCGTTGCGGGACTAGCGGGACCGTCCTACGAGCAGTACTTC.